This T cell receptor (beta chain) was observed in a study of tumor-infiltrating lymphocytes in primary liver carcinoma. Study as a whole: Samples returned roughly 3.5 to 8 million productive TCRbeta reads, a yield that was similar across tissue types. Study-level points and caveats: Tumor region pairs showed greater overlap than either tumor-adjacent or tumor-blood pairs did. Tumors carried a top-250-clone fraction significantly exceeding that of blood (p = 0.039).

This CDR3 has 16 residues. Germline V gene sequence: CDR1 MDHEN, CDR2 SYDVKM. V shed 5 bases and J 7 bases; nucleotides not matched to a gene: 13. Concerning this clonotype: No antigen is known for it.

The template, roughly 550 ng total RNA, yielded TCR beta cDNA made with a constant-region primer. What produced the TCR beta libraries was three nested multiplex PCR rounds using slightly modified ARM-PCR. For approximately 11 cycles apiece, the opening two PCR rounds ran with TRBV1-TRBV30 forward primers and a C-beta reverse primer. One entry per CDR3 protein, called by TCRdb with MiXCR from the multiplex PCR reads. The data contain about 320,000 distinct CDR3 sequences, 50% to 60% of them singletons. Germline DNA was also extracted, with blood RNA taken from unsorted whole blood. This chain uses TRBV28 with TRBJ1-5, with 8 positions matching TRBD1. The source of this sequence is a woman in her 30s with primary liver carcinoma and hepatitis B virus infection. Sequences were obtained from peripheral blood. The CDR3 bases are TGTGCCAGCAGTGACTGGACAGGGAGTTCCCGACAGCCCCAGCATTTT. It codes for CASSDWTGSSRQPQHF.